The present entry profiles one T cell receptor beta chain with its context. Which antigen it targets is not known. No base quality values were provided; no much bigger clone lies one nucleotide off. Systemically healthy Caucasian individuals from Russia, 35 to 50 in total and aged roughly 6 to 90 years, were included as donors. Each donor gave ten milliliters of peripheral blood, drawn into EDTA-treated Vacutainer tubes. Ficoll-Paque density-gradient centrifugation was used to isolate PBMCs, with at least 7 million per sample. Total RNA was extracted from PBMCs with Trizol reagent, with at least 5 micrograms obtained per sample. Naive CD45RAhigh/CD27high T cell percentages were measured by flow cytometry on a PBMC aliquot from every donor. Based on the germline V gene, the CDR1 and CDR2 sequences are SGHRS and YFSETQ. The CDR3 contains 16 residues, cysteine and phenylalanine counted. Only the CDR3 part of the read is kept: 48 bases, read in frame from the first base. At the junction V is shortened by 5 bases and J by 2 bases, with 18 bases in between.

Receptors were amplified or captured by 5' RACE. These reads were obtained on an Illumina HiSeq 2500. A second 7 to 11 cycle PCR used a sample-barcoded 5' primer and a J-beta primer mix. A unique molecular identifier was introduced onto each TCR beta cDNA molecule by a template-switch 5' adaptor carrying 12 random nucleotides. Each sample yielded at least 3 million CDR3-containing paired-end reads. The Mint cDNA synthesis kit, primed by a TRBC-specific oligonucleotide, was used to synthesize first-strand cDNA from all RNA. After uracil-DNA glycosylase treatment, a first 18-cycle PCR used universal primers M1SS and BC2_uni_R on all cDNA. In the authors' own workflow: Normalization of each sample was performed by random selection of 1 million high-quality reads, each carrying a distinct molecular identifier. Reads with shared molecular identifiers were discarded instead of being binned into consensus sequences. MiTCR, with a Q25 quality threshold and the strictest error-elimination algorithm, was used for CDR3 identification, clonotype clustering and error correction. Lower-bound total TCR beta diversity was estimated with a nonparametric unseen species model using Euler transformation. The public sequencing data were trimmed at Q25 with fastp and processed into clonotypes with MiXCR by TCRdb, which kept only in-frame beta chains. Duplicate CDR3 protein sequences are folded into a single record with the most common DNA and genes. The V and J calls were determined by TCRdb, not by the authors. This sample gives 700,000 to 950,000 distinct CDR3 sequences in total; roughly 44% of them show up just once. The ten top clones hold roughly 20% of the sample.

The sample comes from a study of blood T cells in healthy people across ages (dated by TCRdb to the mid-2010s). Looking at the study overall: Template switching captured roughly one uniquely barcoded TCR beta cDNA molecule per two T cells in model experiments. The study measured age-related changes in TCR beta repertoire diversity using deep sequencing normalized with unique cDNA molecular identifiers. The donors were divided into four age groups: young (average around 15 years), middle-aged (over 35), aged (approximately 59) and long-lived (nearly 85). Donors of different ages were randomly distributed across sequencing lanes to avoid experimental bias. For two donors (one aged 18 to 30 and one aged 80 or older), the study analyzed two additional independent replicas of 1 million unique cDNA reads from the same blood draw. The investigation overall reported the following: Because the CMV infection status of the donors was unknown, age-related changes in expanded clonotypes may potentially have been confounded. Estimates of total diversity based on one million sequenced T cells were considered lower bounds and underestimates. Compared with the aged group, more naive CD4+ T cells, fewer expanded clones and increased TCR diversity were shown by the long-lived group, suggesting age selection. Conclusive comparison of naive and antigen-experienced compartments was prevented by the profiling of bulk unsorted PBMCs. As age increased, observed TCR beta diversity per million T cells dropped in a roughly linear way, and a significant reduction was already evident by age about 40. A strong correlation was found between observed TCR beta diversity and the percentage of naive T cells measured by flow cytometry.

The origin of this receptor is a woman aged 55 to 70 in good health. The material sequenced was blood. This receptor chain uses TRBV5-1 and TRBJ2-3; the D gene is perhaps TRBD2, on 5 matching bases. The CDR3 region has the sequence CASRRSASGPTDTQYF. The DNA reads TGCGCCAGCAGACGTTCGGCCAGCGGCCCCACAGATACGCAGTATTTT. Supplemented by the reference TRBV5-1 and TRBJ2-3 proteins around the CDR3, the complete variable domain is KAGVTQTPRYLIKTRGQQVTLSCSPISGHRSVSWYQQTPGQGLQFLFEYFSETQRNKGNFPGRFSGRQFSNSRSEMNVSTLELGDSALYLCASRRSASGPTDTQYFGPGTRLTVL.